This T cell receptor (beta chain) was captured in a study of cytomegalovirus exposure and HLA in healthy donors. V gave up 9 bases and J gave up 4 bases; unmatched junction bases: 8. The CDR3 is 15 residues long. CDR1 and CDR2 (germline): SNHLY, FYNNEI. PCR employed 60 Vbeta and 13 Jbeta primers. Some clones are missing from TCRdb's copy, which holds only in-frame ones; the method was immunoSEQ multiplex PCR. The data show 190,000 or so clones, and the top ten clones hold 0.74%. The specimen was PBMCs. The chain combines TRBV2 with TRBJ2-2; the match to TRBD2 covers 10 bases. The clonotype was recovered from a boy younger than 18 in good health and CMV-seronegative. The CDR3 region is CASLTGLATTGELFF. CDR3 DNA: TGTGCCAGTCTTACGGGACTAGCGACCACCGGGGAGCTGTTTTTT.